Below, 23 T cell receptor beta chains from the same sample are listed, as sequenced in a study of blood T cells in healthy people across ages. Primed by a sample-barcoded 5' primer and a J-beta primer mix, a second PCR proceeded for roughly 7 to 12 cycles. TCRdb independently ran MiXCR on the 5' RACE reads; one entry per CDR3 protein. This sample has roughly 680,000 distinct CDR3 sequences, with around 50% found just once. The source material was blood. These receptors were collected from a woman of 80 years or more in good health.

On this clonotype itself: An end of the junction differs from the germline gene, which may be a read error. This chain links TRBV5-1 with TRBJ2-7; 9 bases line up with TRBD1. CDR1 is SGHRS and CDR2 is YFSETQ in the germline V gene. The CDR3 is made up of 16 amino acids. The CDR3: CASSLASGTGFYGQYF. CDR3 sequence (DNA): TGCGCCAGCAGCTTGGCCTCCGGGACAGGGTTCTACGGGCAGTACTTC. Using reference TRBV5-1 and TRBJ2-7 for the parts outside the CDR3, the full variable domain is KAGVTQTPRYLIKTRGQQVTLSCSPISGHRSVSWYQQTPGQGLQFLFEYFSETQRNKGNFPGRFSGRQFSNSRSEMNVSTLELGDSALYLCASSLASGTGFYGQYFGPGTRLTVT.

The rearrangement links TRBV24-1 to TRBJ2-7, with a weak D call TRBD2 (5 bases). The germline V and J ends were trimmed by 3 bases and 2 bases, with 13 bases remaining between them. CDR3 length: 15 residues. Germline lookup yields CDR1 KGHDR and CDR2 SFDVKD. CDR3 in amino acids: CATSDAGGGTYEQYF. The CDR3 coding sequence is TGTGCCACCAGTGATGCCGGTGGAGGAACCTACGAGCAGTACTTC.

Comments on this clonotype: A much larger clone sits a single nucleotide away, making a read error possible. V usage is TRBV5-1 and J usage is TRBJ2-7, with D unresolved. Germline lookup yields CDR1 SGHRS and CDR2 YFSETQ. Trimming pared 4 bases from V and 7 bases from J, leaving 18 bases between. The CDR3 contains 14 residues. In DNA, the CDR3 is TGCGCCAGCAGCCGCGGTCAGAGTGAGGCGGAGCAGTACTTC. It yields the protein CASSRGQSEAEQYF.

This clonotype was counted between two and nine times. The chain carries TRBV7-9 and TRBJ2-1; tentative D call: TRBD1 (6 bases). The germline V gene encodes CDR1 SEHNR and CDR2 FQNEAQ (reference sequence). The CDR3 has 15 amino acids. V shed 5 bases and J shed 7 bases, with 18 bases lying between them. The CDR3 here is CASSAGTRAWNEQFF. The CDR3 DNA reads TGTGCCAGCAGCGCCGGGACAAGGGCCTGGAATGAGCAGTTCTTC.

This chain uses TRBV6-5 with TRBJ2-3; no clear D. Between the trimmed V and J ends, which lost 0 bases and 0 bases, there was a span of 7 bases. Germline V gene data show CDR1 as MNHEY and CDR2 as SVGAGI. There are 15 residues in the CDR3. As DNA, the CDR3 is TGTGCCAGCAGTTACTCGAGAGCTAGCACAGATACGCAGTATTTT. It specifies CASSYSRASTDTQYF.

At least ten counts were recorded for this clonotype. The chain uses TRBV28 and TRBJ2-4; D is ambiguous. Trimming cost V 6 bases and J 0 bases, with 6 bases left between them. The CDR3 loop spans 13 amino acids. Looked up from germline, CDR1 is MDHEN and CDR2 is SYDVKM. The CDR3 region has the DNA TGTGCCAGCAGAACGATAGCCAAAAACATTCAGTACTTC. It is translated as CASRTIAKNIQYF.

This clonotype was seen more than once but under ten times. The genes are TRBV6-1 and TRBJ2-5; D is unclear. The germline gives CDR1 MNHNS, CDR2 SASEGT. Deletions cut 6 bases from V and 1 base from J, with 6 bases between. This CDR3 is 12 amino acids long. CDR3 amino acids: CASRGSQETQYF. As DNA, the CDR3 is TGTGCCAGCAGGGGCAGCCAAGAGACCCAGTACTTC.

The chain joins TRBV29-1 to TRBJ2-3, with D perhaps being TRBD1 or TRBD2 (5 bases each). The germline V and J ends were trimmed by 4 bases and 3 bases, with 14 bases remaining between them. The CDR3 has 14 residues. Looked up from germline, CDR1 is SQVTM and CDR2 is ANQGSEA. The CDR3 DNA sequence: TGCAGCGTTGGGGGGACCGGAGTTACAGATACGCAGTATTTT. Protein: CSVGGTGVTDTQYF.

J is TRBJ1-2 and V is TRBV5-1, with 7 bases aligning to TRBD1. This CDR3 has 14 amino acids. J was trimmed by 6 bases and V by 4 bases; bases with no gene match: 9. Germline loops: CDR1 SGHRS, CDR2 YFSETQ. CDR3 nucleotides: TGCGCCAGCAGCGTTTACAGGGGAGACGATGGCTACACCTTC. It translates to CASSVYRGDDGYTF.

This clonotype came up many times. The rearrangement links TRBV7-9 to TRBJ2-3; D gene uncertain. Trimming left V 1 base short and J 0 bases short, with 8 bases between. This CDR3 region has 15 residues. Per germline, CDR1 SEHNR and CDR2 FQNEAQ (reference sequence). Here the CDR3 reads CASSLEGGSTDTQYF. CDR3 in DNA: TGTGCCAGCAGCTTAGAGGGCGGTAGCACAGATACGCAGTATTTT.

The rearrangement joins TRBV12-3 or TRBV12-4 to TRBJ2-4; 9 positions agree with TRBD2. This CDR3 has 15 residues. Unmatched junction bases numbered 3, after V lost 3 bases and J lost 3 bases. This chain's CDR3 is CASSFSGGRKNIQYF. CDR3 coding DNA: TGTGCCAGCAGTTTTAGCGGGGGCCGCAAAAACATTCAGTACTTC.

This clonotype was seen many times. J is TRBJ2-7 and V is TRBV6-6, with D possibly being TRBD2 (5 bases). Looked up from germline, CDR1 is MNHNY and CDR2 is SVGAGI (reference sequence). Deletions cut 2 bases from V and 3 bases from J, with 8 bases between. The CDR3 length is 13 residues. The DNA of the CDR3 is TGTGCCAGCAGTTACGGAGGTAGCTACGAGCAGTACTTC. Its translation is CASSYGGSYEQYF.

In its sample, this clonotype was seen many times. This chain joins TRBV18 and TRBJ2-1, with TRBD1 as a possible D gene (5 bases). There are 17 residues in the CDR3. Germline CDR1 is KGHSH and CDR2 is LQKENI. V lost 0 bases and J lost 1, with 13 bases in between. In DNA, the CDR3 is TGTGCCAGCTCACCACCGGTAGGGGTTCCGTCCTACAATGAGCAGTTCTTC. Translated: CASSPPVGVPSYNEQFF.

This sequence joins TRBV2 and TRBJ1-3, with a weak D call TRBD1 (6 bases). CDR1 and CDR2 (germline): SNHLY, FYNNEI. Trimming removed 4 bases at V and 3 bases at J, with 16 bases between. The CDR3 consists of 16 residues. The CDR3 region is CASSVTGSSVGNTIYF. The CDR3 bases are TGTGCCAGCAGTGTAACAGGGTCTTCTGTTGGAAACACCATATATTTT. Drawing the rest from reference TRBV2 and TRBJ1-3, the complete variable domain is EPEVTQTPSHQVTQMGQEVILRCVPISNHLYFYWYRQILGQKVEFLVSFYNNEISEKSEIFDDQFSVERPDGSNFTLKIRSTKLEDSAMYFCASSVTGSSVGNTIYFGEGSWLTVV.

The chain links TRBV20-1 to TRBJ2-1, with 10 bases aligning to TRBD2. The CDR3 spans 15 residues. V was pared by 2 bases and J by 6 bases, with 7 bases of the junction left unmatched. The germline V gene encodes CDR1 DFQATT and CDR2 SNEGSKA (reference sequence). Written as DNA, the CDR3 is TGCAGTGCTAGATTTCGAGCGGGAGGGCCCAATGAGCAGTTCTTC. It yields the protein CSARFRAGGPNEQFF.

This clonotype was detected ten times or more. The chain uses TRBV6-6 and TRBJ1-2, with 10 positions matching TRBD1. Germline V CDR1 and CDR2: MNHNY, SVGAGI (reference sequence). V dropped 2 bases and J dropped 6; count of bases not matched to a gene: 3. This CDR3 has 14 residues. CDR3 nucleotides: TGTGCCAGCAGTTACCCGACAGGGGGCAATGGCTACACCTTC. The encoded protein is CASSYPTGGNGYTF.

To note about this clonotype: Given a much more abundant clone one base away, this may be a read error. V is TRBV20-1 and J is TRBJ2-1; weak D call: TRBD2 (5 bases). The end of the DNA aligns better with TRBJ2-7, so the J call may be wrong. Germline V CDR1 and CDR2: DFQATT, SNEGSKA (reference sequence). CDR3 size: 13 residues. The CDR3 nucleotides read TGCAGTGCTAATCTTAGGGAGTACAATGAGCAGTACTTC. Translated: CSANLREYNEQYF.

This chain uses TRBV7-9 with TRBJ2-7; D unresolved. The CDR3 length is 14 residues. The germline V gene has CDR1 SEHNR and CDR2 FQNEAQ (reference sequence). The germline V and J ends were trimmed by 1 base and 3 bases, with 10 bases remaining between them. Written as DNA, the CDR3 is TGTGCCAGCAGCTTAGTTGGCAGTTACTACGAGCAGTACTTC. Protein: CASSLVGSYYEQYF. Full variable domain (missing parts from reference TRBV7-9 and TRBJ2-7): DTGVSQNPRHKITKRGQNVTFRCDPISEHNRLYWYRQTLGQGPEFLTYFQNEAQLEKSRLLSDRFSAERPKGSFSTLEIQRTEQGDSAMYLCASSLVGSYYEQYFGPGTRLTVT.

The V call is TRBV20-1, the J call TRBJ2-7; 9 bases agree with TRBD1. In germline, CDR1 is DFQATT, CDR2 SNEGSKA (reference sequence). V lost 6 bases and J lost 0; bases outside the gene matches: 6. The CDR3 runs 14 residues. Here the CDR3 reads CSALGTGSSYEQYF. As DNA, the CDR3 is TGCAGTGCCCTGGGGACAGGGAGCTCCTACGAGCAGTACTTC.

V gene TRBV2 combines with J gene TRBJ1-2, with D possibly being TRBD1 (6 bases). This CDR3 comprises 13 residues. Per germline, CDR1 SNHLY and CDR2 FYNNEI. Trimming took 8 bases from V and 4 from J, leaving 14 bases between them. The DNA for the CDR3 is TGTGCCAGCCGTGGGGGCGGATTCTATGGCTACACCTTC. It encodes CASRGGGFYGYTF.

This clonotype came up a few times. The J gene is TRBJ2-7, the V gene TRBV7-6; 8 bases match TRBD2. The length of the CDR3 is 15 residues. Germline V lookup: CDR1 SGHVS, CDR2 FNYEAQ. V dropped 2 bases and J dropped 2; count of bases not matched to a gene: 5. In nucleotides, the CDR3 is TGTGCCAGCAGCTTATTCTCGGGACTAGCCTACGAGCAGTACTTC. The encoded protein is CASSLFSGLAYEQYF.

CDR3 bases: TGCGCCAGCAGCCTTTTTGGGACTAGCGGGAGTGGATCCTACAATGAGCAGTTCTTC. This sequence encodes CASSLFGTSGSGSYNEQFF. This chain uses TRBV4-1 with TRBJ2-1; 14 bases are shared with TRBD2. CDR1 MGHRA and CDR2 YSYEKL come from the germline V gene. This CDR3 has 19 amino acids. V gave up 4 bases and J gave up 1 base; unmatched junction bases: 9.

There are a few counts of this clonotype. The rearrangement joins TRBV12-3 or TRBV12-4 to TRBJ1-2; weak D call: TRBD1 (5 bases). The CDR3 is 16 residues long. Trimming shortened V by 6 bases and J by 4 bases, and 21 bases separated the two germline ends. CDR3 in DNA: TGTGCCAGCAGCCGTCCTGATATGAGGGGAAGCTATGGCTACACCTTC. This codes for CASSRPDMRGSYGYTF.